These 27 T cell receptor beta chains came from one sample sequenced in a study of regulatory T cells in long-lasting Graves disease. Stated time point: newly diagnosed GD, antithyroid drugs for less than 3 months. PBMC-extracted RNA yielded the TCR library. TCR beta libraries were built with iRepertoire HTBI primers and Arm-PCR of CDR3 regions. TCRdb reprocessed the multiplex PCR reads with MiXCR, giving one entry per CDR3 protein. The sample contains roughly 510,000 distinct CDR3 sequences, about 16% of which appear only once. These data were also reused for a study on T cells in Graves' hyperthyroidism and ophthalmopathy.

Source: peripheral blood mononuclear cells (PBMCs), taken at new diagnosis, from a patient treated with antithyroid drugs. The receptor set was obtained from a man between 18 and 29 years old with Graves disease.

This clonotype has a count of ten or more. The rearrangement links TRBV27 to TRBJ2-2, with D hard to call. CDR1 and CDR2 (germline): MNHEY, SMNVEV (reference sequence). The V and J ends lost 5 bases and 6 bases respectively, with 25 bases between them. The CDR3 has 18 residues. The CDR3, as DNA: TGTGCCAGCAGTCCGCACGGAACTGGGTTTAAACGCGCCGGGGAGCTGTTTTTT. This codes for CASSPHGTGFKRAGELFF.

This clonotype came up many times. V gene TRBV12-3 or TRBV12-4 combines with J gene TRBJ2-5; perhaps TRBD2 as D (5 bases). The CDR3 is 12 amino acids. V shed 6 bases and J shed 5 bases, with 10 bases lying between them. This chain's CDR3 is CASRMSGETQYF. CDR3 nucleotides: TGTGCCAGCAGGATGTCGGGGGAGACCCAGTACTTC.

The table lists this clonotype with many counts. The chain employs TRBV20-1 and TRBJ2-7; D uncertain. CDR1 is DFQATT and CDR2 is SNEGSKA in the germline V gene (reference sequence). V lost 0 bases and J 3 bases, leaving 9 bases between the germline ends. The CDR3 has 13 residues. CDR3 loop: CSARDTTFYEQYF. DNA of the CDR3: TGCAGTGCTAGAGATACCACCTTCTACGAGCAGTACTTC.

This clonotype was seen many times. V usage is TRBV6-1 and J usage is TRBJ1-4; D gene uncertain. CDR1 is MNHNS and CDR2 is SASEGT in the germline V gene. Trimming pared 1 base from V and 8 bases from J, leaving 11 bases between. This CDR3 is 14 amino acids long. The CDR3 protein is CASSEGRLWEKLFF. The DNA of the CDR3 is TGTGCCAGCAGTGAAGGTAGACTCTGGGAAAAACTGTTTTTT.

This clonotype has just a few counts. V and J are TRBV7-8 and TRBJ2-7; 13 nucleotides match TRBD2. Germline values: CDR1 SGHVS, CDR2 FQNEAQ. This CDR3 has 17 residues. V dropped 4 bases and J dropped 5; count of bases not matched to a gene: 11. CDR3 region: CASSSTGLAGAGDEQYF. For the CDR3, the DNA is TGTGCCAGCAGCTCCACTGGACTAGCGGGAGCCGGGGACGAGCAGTACTTC.

The CDR3 DNA reads as TGTGCCAGCAGCCGAGACAGGGAAATCACTGAAGCTTTCTTT. This codes for CASSRDREITEAFF. This chain joins TRBV6-1 and TRBJ1-1, with 7 bases lining up with TRBD1. CDR3 length: 14 amino acids. The germline CDR1 and CDR2 sequences are MNHNS and SASEGT. With V trimmed by 6 bases and J by 4 bases, 8 bases remained unmatched.

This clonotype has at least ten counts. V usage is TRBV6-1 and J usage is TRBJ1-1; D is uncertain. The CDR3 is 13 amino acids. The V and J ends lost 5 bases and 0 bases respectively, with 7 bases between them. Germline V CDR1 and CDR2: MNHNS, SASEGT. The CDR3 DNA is TGTGCCAGCAGTAACCGGGTGAACACTGAAGCTTTCTTT. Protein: CASSNRVNTEAFF.

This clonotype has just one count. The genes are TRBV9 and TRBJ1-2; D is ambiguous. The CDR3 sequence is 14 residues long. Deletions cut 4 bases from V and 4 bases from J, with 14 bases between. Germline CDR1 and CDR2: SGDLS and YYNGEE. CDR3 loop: CASSPIPASYGYTF. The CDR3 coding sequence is TGTGCCAGCAGCCCTATACCAGCCAGCTATGGCTACACCTTC.

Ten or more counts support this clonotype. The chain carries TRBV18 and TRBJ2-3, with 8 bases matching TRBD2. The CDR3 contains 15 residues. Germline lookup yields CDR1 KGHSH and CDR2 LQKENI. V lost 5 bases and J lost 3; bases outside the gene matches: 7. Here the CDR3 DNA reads TGTGCCAGCTCAAAGACTAGCGTCGAGACAGATACGCAGTATTTT. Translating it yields CASSKTSVETDTQYF.

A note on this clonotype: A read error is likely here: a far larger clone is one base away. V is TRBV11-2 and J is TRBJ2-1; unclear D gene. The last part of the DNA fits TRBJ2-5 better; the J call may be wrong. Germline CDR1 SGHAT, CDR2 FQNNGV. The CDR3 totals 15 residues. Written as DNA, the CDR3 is TGTGCCAGCAGCCCTTGGATGTATGGGCAAGAGACCCAGTACTTC. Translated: CASSPWMYGQETQYF.

CDR3 loop: CASSLWTRESTDTQYF. The CDR3 coding sequence is TGTGCCAGCAGTTTATGGACTAGGGAAAGCACAGATACGCAGTATTTT. The chain recombines TRBV28 with TRBJ2-3; a possible D gene is TRBD2 (6 bases). Germline CDR1 is MDHEN and CDR2 is SYDVKM. V was clipped by 0 bases and J by 0 bases, with 10 bases between them. The CDR3 contains 16 residues.

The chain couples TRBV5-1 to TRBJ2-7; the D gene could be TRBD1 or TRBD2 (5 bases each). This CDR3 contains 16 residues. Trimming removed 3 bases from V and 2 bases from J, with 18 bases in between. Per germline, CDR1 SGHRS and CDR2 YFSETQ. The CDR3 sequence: CASSSESGTAPYEQYF. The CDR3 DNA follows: TGCGCCAGCAGCTCGGAATCCGGGACGGCTCCCTACGAGCAGTACTTC.

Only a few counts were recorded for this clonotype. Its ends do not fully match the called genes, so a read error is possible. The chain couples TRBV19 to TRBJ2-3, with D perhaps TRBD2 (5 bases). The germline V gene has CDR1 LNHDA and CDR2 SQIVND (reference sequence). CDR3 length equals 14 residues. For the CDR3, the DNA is TGCGCCAGTAGTCGGGGAGATCGGACAGATACGCAGTATTTT. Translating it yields CASSRGDRTDTQYF.

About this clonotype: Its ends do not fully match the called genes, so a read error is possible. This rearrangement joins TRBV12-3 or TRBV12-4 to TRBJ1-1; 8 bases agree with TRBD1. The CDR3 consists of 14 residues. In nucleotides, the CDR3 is TGTGCCAGCAGTCGCCGGGACAGGCCCATTGAAGTTTTCTTT. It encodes CASSRRDRPIEVFF.

The CDR3 nucleotides are TGTGCCAGCAGTTACCGAGTGATGAACACCATATATTTT. Its translation is CASSYRVMNTIYF. This sequence joins TRBV6-2 or TRBV6-3 and TRBJ1-3; D is unresolved. The CDR3 loop spans 13 amino acids. The V gene lost 2 bases and the J gene lost 7 bases, with 9 bases spanning the gap. Germline V CDR1 and CDR2: MNHEY, SVGEGT.

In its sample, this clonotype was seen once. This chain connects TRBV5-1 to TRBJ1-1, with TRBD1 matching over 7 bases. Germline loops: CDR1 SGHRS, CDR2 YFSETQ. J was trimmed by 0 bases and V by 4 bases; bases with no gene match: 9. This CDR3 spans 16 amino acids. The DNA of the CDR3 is TGCGCCAGCAGCCCCTACGGGACAGTTATGAACACTGAAGCTTTCTTT. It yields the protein CASSPYGTVMNTEAFF.

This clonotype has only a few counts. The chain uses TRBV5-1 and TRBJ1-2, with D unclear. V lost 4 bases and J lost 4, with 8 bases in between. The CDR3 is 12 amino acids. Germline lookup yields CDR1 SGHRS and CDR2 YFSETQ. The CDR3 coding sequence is TGCGCCAGCAGCGTGGACGTCTATGGCTACACCTTC. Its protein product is CASSVDVYGYTF.

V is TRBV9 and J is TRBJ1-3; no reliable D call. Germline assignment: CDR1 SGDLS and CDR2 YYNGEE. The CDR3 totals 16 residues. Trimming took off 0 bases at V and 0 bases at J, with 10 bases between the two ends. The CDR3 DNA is TGTGCCAGCAGCGTAGCTCCGGGGAGCTCTGGAAACACCATATATTTT. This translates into CASSVAPGSSGNTIYF.

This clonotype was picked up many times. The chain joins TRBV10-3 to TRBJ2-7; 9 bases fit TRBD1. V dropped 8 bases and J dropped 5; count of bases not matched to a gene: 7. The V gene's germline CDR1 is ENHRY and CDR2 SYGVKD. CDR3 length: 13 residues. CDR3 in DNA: TGTGCCATCGGACAGGGGATTGAGGACGAGCAGTACTTC. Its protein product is CAIGQGIEDEQYF.

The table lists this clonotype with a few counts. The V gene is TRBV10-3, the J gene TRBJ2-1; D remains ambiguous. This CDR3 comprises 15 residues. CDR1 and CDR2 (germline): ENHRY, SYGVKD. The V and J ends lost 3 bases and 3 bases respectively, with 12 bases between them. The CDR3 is CAISDRRSFYNEQFF. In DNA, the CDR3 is TGTGCCATCAGTGACAGAAGATCATTCTACAATGAGCAGTTCTTC.

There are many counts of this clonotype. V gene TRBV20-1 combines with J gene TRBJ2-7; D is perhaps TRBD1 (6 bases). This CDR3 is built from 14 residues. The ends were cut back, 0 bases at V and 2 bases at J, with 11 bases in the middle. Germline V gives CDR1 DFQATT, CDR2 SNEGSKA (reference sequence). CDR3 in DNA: TGCAGTGCTAGAGATCGACAGGCGACCTACGAGCAGTACTTC. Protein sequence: CSARDRQATYEQYF.

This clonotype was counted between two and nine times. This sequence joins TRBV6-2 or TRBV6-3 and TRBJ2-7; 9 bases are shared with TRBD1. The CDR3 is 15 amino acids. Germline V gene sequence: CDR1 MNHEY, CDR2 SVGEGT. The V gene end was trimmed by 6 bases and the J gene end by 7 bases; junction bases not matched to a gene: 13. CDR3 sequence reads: CASRTPRDRVFEQYF. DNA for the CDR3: TGTGCCAGCAGAACCCCCAGGGACAGGGTATTTGAGCAGTACTTC.

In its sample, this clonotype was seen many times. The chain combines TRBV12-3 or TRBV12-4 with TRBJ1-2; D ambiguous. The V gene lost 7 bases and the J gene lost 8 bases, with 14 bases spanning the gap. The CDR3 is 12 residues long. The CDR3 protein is CASTSAGWGYTF. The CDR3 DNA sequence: TGTGCCAGCACCTCAGCCGGTTGGGGCTACACCTTC.

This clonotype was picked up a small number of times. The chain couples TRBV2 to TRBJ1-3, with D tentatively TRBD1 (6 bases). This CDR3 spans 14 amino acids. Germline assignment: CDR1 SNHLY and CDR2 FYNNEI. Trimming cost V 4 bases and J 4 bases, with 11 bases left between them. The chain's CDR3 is CASSVGQSGNTIYF. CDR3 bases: TGTGCCAGCAGTGTCGGACAGTCCGGAAACACCATATATTTT.

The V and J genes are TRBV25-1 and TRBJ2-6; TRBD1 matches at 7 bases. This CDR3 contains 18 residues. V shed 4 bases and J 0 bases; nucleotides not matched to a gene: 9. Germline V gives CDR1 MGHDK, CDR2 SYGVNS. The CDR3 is CASSVSGTVYSGANVLTF. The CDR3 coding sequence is TGTGCCAGCAGTGTCTCCGGGACAGTCTACTCTGGGGCCAACGTCCTGACTTTC.

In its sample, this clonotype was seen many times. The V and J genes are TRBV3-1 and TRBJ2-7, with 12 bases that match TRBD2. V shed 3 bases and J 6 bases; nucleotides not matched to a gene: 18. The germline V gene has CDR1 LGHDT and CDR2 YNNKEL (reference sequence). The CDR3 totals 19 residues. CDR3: CASSQISGTSGSKRTEQYF. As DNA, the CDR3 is TGTGCCAGCAGCCAGATCTCGGGGACTAGCGGGTCGAAGAGGACCGAGCAGTACTTC.

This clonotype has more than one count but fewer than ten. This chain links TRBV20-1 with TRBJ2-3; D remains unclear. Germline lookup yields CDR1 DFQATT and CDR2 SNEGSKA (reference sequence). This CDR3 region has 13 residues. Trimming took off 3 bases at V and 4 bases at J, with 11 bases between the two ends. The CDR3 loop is CSASQSRPDTQYF. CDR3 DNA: TGCAGTGCTAGCCAATCTAGGCCAGATACGCAGTATTTT.